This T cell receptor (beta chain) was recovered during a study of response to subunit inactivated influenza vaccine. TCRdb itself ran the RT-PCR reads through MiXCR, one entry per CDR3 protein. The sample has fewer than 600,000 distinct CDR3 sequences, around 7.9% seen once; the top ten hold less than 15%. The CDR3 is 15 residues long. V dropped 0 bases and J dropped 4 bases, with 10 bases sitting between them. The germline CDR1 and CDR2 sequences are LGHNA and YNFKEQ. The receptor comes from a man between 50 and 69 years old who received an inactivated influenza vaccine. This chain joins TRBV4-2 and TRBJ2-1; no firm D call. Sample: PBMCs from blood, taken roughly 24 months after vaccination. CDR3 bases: TGTGCCAGCAGCCAAGACTCTCCAGCTTACAATGAGCAGTTCTTC. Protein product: CASSQDSPAYNEQFF.